The sequence of this TCR beta chain was determined in a study of T cell repertoires in cytomegalovirus infection. Study-level information: Matching HLA type, along with CMV infection, was indicated by public TCR beta signatures. Overall study results and limits: It was HLA-C-restricted CMV-specific TCR beta clonotypes that dominated the response ex vivo. Individuals carrying CMV plus the relevant HLA were identified by cumulative frequency of public TCR beta families.

The germline gives CDR1 SEHNR, CDR2 FQNEAQ (reference sequence). Trimming left V 0 bases short and J 7 bases short, with 10 bases between. The CDR3 is made up of 15 amino acids. Via MiXCR, TCRdb re-called the reads, giving one row per CDR3 protein. The sample lists some 180,000 distinct CDR3 sequences; roughly 9.8% were seen once. This clonotype was observed a few times. No antigen is known for it. This clonotype was sampled from a human donor in good health (CMV status not recorded). Some clones in this sample may be carry-over from other donors' samples. The sample comprised PBMCs. This chain uses TRBV7-9 with TRBJ1-6; weak D call: TRBD1 (5 bases). CDR3 sequence: CASSLALGANSPLHF. CDR3 bases: TGTGCCAGCAGCTTAGCGCTAGGGGCGAATTCACCCCTCCACTTT.